The 4 T cell receptor beta chains in this list originate from one sample, sequenced in a study of response to subunit inactivated influenza vaccine. TCRdb analysed the RT-PCR reads with MiXCR anew, one entry per CDR3 protein. Found here are about 620,000 distinct CDR3 sequences, about 11% of them singletons; the top ten hold approximately 10%. The starting material was PBMCs from blood, obtained on the day of vaccination. All receptors derive from a man aged 50-59 years who received an inactivated influenza vaccine.

The V and J genes are TRBV24-1 and TRBJ2-1; TRBD2 agrees at 8 bases. Germline CDR1 KGHDR, CDR2 SFDVKD. Trimming took 3 bases from V and 0 from J; bases not matched to a gene: 6. This CDR3 has 17 amino acids. Here the CDR3 reads CATSDETSASSYNEQFF. DNA of the CDR3: TGTGCCACCAGTGATGAGACTAGCGCGAGCTCCTACAATGAGCAGTTCTTC.

The chain links TRBV12-3 or TRBV12-4 to TRBJ1-3; D gene uncertain. V was shortened by 2 bases and J by 1 base, with 6 bases between the two germline ends. The CDR3 length is 14 residues. The CDR3, as DNA: TGTGCCAGCAGTTTATGGGTATCTGGAAACACCATATATTTT. Its translation is CASSLWVSGNTIYF.

This clonotype was detected only a few times. The chain uses TRBV28 and TRBJ2-5; D is possibly TRBD2 (5 bases). The CDR3 covers 14 residues. The germline CDR1 and CDR2 sequences are MDHEN and SYDVKM. V was pared by 1 base and J by 7 bases, with 13 bases between. The CDR3 loop reads CASSLLGAGGTQYF. The CDR3 DNA reads as TGTGCCAGCAGTTTATTGGGAGCTGGAGGGACCCAGTACTTC.

The V call is TRBV5-1, the J call TRBJ2-2; 10 nucleotides align to TRBD1. The CDR3 sequence is 15 residues long. Trimming cost V 3 bases and J 5 bases; bases outside gene matches: 4. CDR1 SGHRS and CDR2 YFSETQ come from the germline V gene. The CDR3 DNA is TGCGCCAGCAGCTGGGGACAGGGGAAGACCGGGGAGCTGTTTTTT. Its translation: CASSWGQGKTGELFF.